A single sample is the source of the 14 T cell receptor beta chains below, sequenced in a study of blood T cell repertoires in COVID-19. The table came from immunoSEQ multiplex PCR; TCRdb's copy has only in-frame clones and leaves some out. The sample carries under 200,000 clones, about 74% recorded once. Sequencing used peripheral blood. These receptor sequences come from a man aged 55 to 70 with acute or convalescent COVID-19.

The chain employs TRBV12-5 and TRBJ2-7; 9 nucleotides align to TRBD1. With V trimmed by 0 bases and J by 3 bases, 9 bases remained unmatched. The CDR3 consists of 17 residues. Germline CDR1 is LGHNT and CDR2 is FRNRAP. This CDR3 reads CASGLVRPGTGIYEQYF. The CDR3 DNA is TGTGCTAGTGGTTTGGTACGTCCCGGGACAGGGATCTACGAGCAGTACTTC.

The chain links TRBV5-1 to TRBJ1-1, with a weak D call TRBD1 (6 bases). This CDR3 contains 14 residues. CDR1 and CDR2 (germline): SGHRS, YFSETQ. The ends were cut back, 6 bases at V and 8 bases at J, with 20 bases in the middle. CDR3 protein: CASKAGQTSLEAFF. Here the CDR3 DNA reads TGCGCCAGCAAAGCCGGACAGACCTCTCTCGAAGCTTTCTTT.

This clone was picked up a small number of times. V is TRBV19 and J is TRBJ2-2; weak D call: TRBD2 (5 bases). V lost 7 bases and J lost 7, with 10 bases in between. This CDR3 comprises 12 residues. The germline V gene has CDR1 LNHDA and CDR2 SQIVND (reference sequence). The CDR3 loop reads CASTLAGGELFF. The DNA for the CDR3 is TGTGCCAGTACCCTCGCGGGCGGGGAGCTGTTTTTT.

This rearrangement joins TRBV29-1 to TRBJ1-1, with unresolved D. Germline CDR1 reads SQVTM; CDR2 reads ANQGSEA. V shed 4 bases and J shed 1 base, with 4 bases lying between them. The CDR3 extends over 11 amino acids. The CDR3 region is CSVARNTEAFF. DNA for the CDR3: TGCAGCGTTGCCAGGAACACTGAAGCTTTCTTT.

The table lists this clone with a count of one. The rearrangement joins TRBV11-2 to TRBJ2-2, with D maybe TRBD1 (5 bases). CDR1 is SGHAT, CDR2 FQNNGV, per germline. This CDR3 has 12 amino acids. V shed 2 bases and J shed 7 bases, with 5 bases lying between them. The CDR3 region has the DNA TGTGCCAGCAGCTTACAGGGCGGGGAGCTGTTTTTT. Translating gives CASSLQGGELFF. Drawing the rest from reference TRBV11-2 and TRBJ2-2, the complete variable domain is EAGVAQSPRYKIIEKRQSVAFWCNPISGHATLYWYQQILGQGPKLLIQFQNNGVVDDSQLPKDRFSAERLKGVDSTLKIQPAKLEDSAVYLCASSLQGGELFFGEGSRLTVL.

Turning to this clone: A junction end diverges from the germline sequence, so it may reflect a read error. The chain couples TRBV7-7 to TRBJ2-3, with 8 bases aligning to TRBD2. Germline loops: CDR1 SSHAT, CDR2 FNYEAQ (reference sequence). CDR3 length equals 15 residues. The CDR3 loop is CASSPRGSGADTQYF. CDR3 nucleotides: TGTGCTAGCAGCCCTCGGGGTAGCGGGGCAGATACGCAGTATTTT.

This chain connects TRBV11-2 to TRBJ2-5, with 9 bases matching TRBD1. The CDR3 contains 14 residues. Trimming took 3 bases from V and 4 from J; bases not matched to a gene: 3. Germline values: CDR1 SGHAT, CDR2 FQNNGV. CDR3 protein: CASSLGQGRETQYF. The CDR3 DNA reads as TGTGCCAGCAGCTTGGGACAGGGTAGAGAGACCCAGTACTTC.

V is TRBV6-1 and J is TRBJ2-6; TRBD1 agrees at 12 bases. Germline trimming cut 4 bases from V and 3 bases from J; bases unmatched to any gene: 10. Per germline, CDR1 MNHNS and CDR2 SASEGT. CDR3 size: 19 residues. CDR3 sequence (DNA): TGTGCCAGCAGTGCCGTACCGGGACAGGGGGCCGATGGGGCCAACGTCCTGACTTTC. Translated, it gives CASSAVPGQGADGANVLTF.

This chain connects TRBV6-6 to TRBJ1-2; TRBD1 aligns across 10 bases. V trimming: 0 bases; J trimming: 6 bases; junction bases outside the gene matches: 1. The CDR3 has 14 amino acids. Germline CDR1 reads MNHNY; CDR2 reads SVGAGI (reference sequence). The CDR3 protein is CASSYSGQGDGYTF. CDR3 nucleotides: TGTGCCAGCAGTTACTCTGGACAGGGGGATGGCTACACCTTC.

The V gene is TRBV6-6, the J gene TRBJ1-2; no clear D gene. V gave up 0 bases and J gave up 8 bases, with 13 bases separating them. Germline V lookup: CDR1 MNHNY, CDR2 SVGAGI (reference sequence). There are 14 residues in the CDR3. The CDR3 region is CASSYSGLPGGYTF. CDR3 sequence (DNA): TGTGCCAGCAGTTACTCAGGTCTTCCGGGAGGCTACACCTTC.

The chain is built from TRBV9 and TRBJ2-2, with 9 bases that match TRBD1. This CDR3 has 15 amino acids. V dropped 4 bases and J dropped 5; count of bases not matched to a gene: 6. The germline CDR1 and CDR2 sequences are SGDLS and YYNGEE. The CDR3 DNA follows: TGTGCCAGCAGCTCACGGGACAGGGTGACCGGGGAGCTGTTTTTT. This sequence encodes CASSSRDRVTGELFF.

The rearrangement joins TRBV7-9 to TRBJ2-7, with D tentatively TRBD1 (5 bases). Germline loops: CDR1 SEHNR, CDR2 FQNEAQ (reference sequence). V was shortened by 4 bases and J by 2 bases, with 12 bases between the two germline ends. There are 14 residues in the CDR3. The DNA of the CDR3 is TGTGCCAGCAGCTCAGGGCCAAATACCTACGAGCAGTACTTC. Protein sequence: CASSSGPNTYEQYF.

J is TRBJ1-1 and V is TRBV5-1; no clear D gene. Germline V gene data show CDR1 as SGHRS and CDR2 as YFSETQ. Trimming took 5 bases from V and 6 from J, leaving 14 bases between them. The CDR3 totals 13 residues. CDR3 protein: CASSFAGGAEAFF. In DNA, the CDR3 is TGCGCCAGCAGTTTCGCAGGTGGCGCTGAAGCTTTCTTT.

The J gene is TRBJ2-7, the V gene TRBV19; 8 nucleotides match TRBD2. This CDR3 spans 15 amino acids. V dropped 9 bases and J dropped 0; count of bases not matched to a gene: 10. The germline gives CDR1 LNHDA, CDR2 SQIVND (reference sequence). CDR3 bases: TGTGCCAGCGGGAGGGGCGTTCAGAGCTCCTACGAGCAGTACTTC. This codes for CASGRGVQSSYEQYF.